The 16 T cell receptor beta chains in this list originate from one sample, sequenced in a study of vaccination and CD4 T cells after COVID-19. Cultured CD4+ T-cell DNA underwent Oncomine TCR Beta short-read sequencing. TCRdb reanalysed the PCR reads using MiXCR and keeps one entry per CDR3 protein. Seen here are 15,000 to 25,000 distinct CDR3 sequences, about two fifths observed once, and the top ten hold 12% to 15%. Treatment given: roughly 10-day PBMC culture with coronavirus spike peptide pools or control peptides (ViraFEST assay). Their antigens remain unidentified. Sequenced input: cultured CD4+ T cells from blood. All receptors derive from a human donor with COVID-19.

This clonotype was seen a few times. The gene calls are TRBV11-3 and TRBJ2-7; D gene ambiguous. Germline CDR1 is SGHNT and CDR2 is YENEEA. The CDR3 length is 14 residues. V lost 4 bases to trimming and J lost 2 bases, with 12 bases between them. Here the CDR3 DNA reads TGTGCCAGCAGCTCCCCGGTGGGCACCTACGAGCAGTACTTC. This encodes CASSSPVGTYEQYF.

By proportion, this clonotype is medium-sized. V is TRBV15 and J is TRBJ1-2; 10 bases agree with TRBD1. CDR3 length: 16 residues. Germline V gives CDR1 LNHNV, CDR2 YYDKDF (reference sequence). V trimming: 0 bases; J trimming: 7 bases; junction bases outside the gene matches: 8. For the CDR3, the DNA is TGTGCCACCAGCAGAGATATGGACAGGGGGGCGTTTGGCTACACCTTC. Translation gives CATSRDMDRGAFGYTF.

The rearrangement joins TRBV20-1 to TRBJ2-7; D is possibly TRBD1 or TRBD2 (5 bases each). Trimming took off 6 bases at V and 7 bases at J, with 25 bases between the two ends. CDR1 is DFQATT and CDR2 is SNEGSKA in the germline V gene (reference sequence). The CDR3 covers 15 residues. In nucleotides, the CDR3 is TGCAGTGCCGCCGCATCCGGGACCCGGCAGCAAGAGCAGTACTTC. Its translation is CSAAASGTRQQEQYF.

The V call is TRBV27, the J call TRBJ2-7; D possibly corresponds to TRBD1 (6 bases). Germline CDR1 MNHEY, CDR2 SMNVEV (reference sequence). There are 15 residues in the CDR3. V gave up 0 bases and J gave up 2 bases, with 11 bases separating them. The CDR3 spells CASSLSWGQTYEQYF. CDR3 nucleotide sequence: TGTGCCAGCAGTTTATCTTGGGGGCAGACCTACGAGCAGTACTTC.

The chain joins TRBV6-1 to TRBJ1-3, with no clear D. V shed 2 bases and J shed 1 base, with 6 bases lying between them. Germline V CDR1 and CDR2: MNHNS, SASEGT. This CDR3 has 14 residues. The CDR3 DNA follows: TGTGCCAGCAGTGAACAGACGTCTGGAAACACCATATATTTT. This gives the protein CASSEQTSGNTIYF.

Only a few counts were recorded for this clonotype. The chain has TRBV9 and TRBJ2-3; D may be TRBD1 (7 bases). The germline V gene has CDR1 SGDLS and CDR2 YYNGEE. CDR3 size: 16 residues. The ends were cut back, 0 bases at V and 2 bases at J, with 13 bases in the middle. The CDR3 reads CASSVAQGGDTDTQYF. The CDR3 nucleotides are TGTGCCAGCAGCGTAGCTCAGGGGGGAGACACAGATACGCAGTATTTT.

This clonotype was seen more than once but under ten times. CDR3 sequence: CASSHTNSPLHF. The CDR3 DNA reads TGTGCCAGCAGCCACACTAATTCACCCCTCCACTTT. The V call is TRBV7-9, the J call TRBJ1-6; no firm D call. V lost 5 bases and J 6 bases, leaving 5 bases between the germline ends. This CDR3 has 12 residues. Germline CDR1 is SEHNR and CDR2 is FQNEAQ (reference sequence).

The rearrangement joins TRBV27 to TRBJ2-5; D is ambiguous. Trimming pared 6 bases from V and 5 bases from J, leaving 7 bases between. This CDR3 has 11 amino acids. CDR1 is MNHEY, CDR2 SMNVEV, per germline (reference sequence). CDR3 nucleotides: TGTGCCAGCAGGGACGTGGAGACCCAGTACTTC. Amino acid sequence: CASRDVETQYF.

This chain uses TRBV6-1 with TRBJ1-1, with D tentatively TRBD1 (6 bases). The CDR3 is 13 amino acids. Trimming pared 4 bases from V and 4 bases from J, leaving 10 bases between. Per germline, CDR1 MNHNS and CDR2 SASEGT. The CDR3, as DNA: TGTGCCAGCAGTGGTCAGGGGCGCACTGAAGCTTTCTTT. Protein product: CASSGQGRTEAFF.

The chain employs TRBV5-8 and TRBJ1-2; a possible D gene is TRBD1 (6 bases). The length of the CDR3 is 17 residues. V gave up 4 bases and J gave up 1 base, with 20 bases separating them. Germline assignment: CDR1 SGHTS and CDR2 YDEGEE. The CDR3 DNA reads as TGTGCCAGCAGCACTATCCTATTGACAGGTTTTAACTATGGCTACACCTTC. Encoded protein: CASSTILLTGFNYGYTF.

The chain couples TRBV20-1 to TRBJ1-4, with D unclear. Trimming cost V 5 bases and J 2 bases, with 15 bases left between them. There are 15 residues in the CDR3. CDR1 DFQATT and CDR2 SNEGSKA come from the germline V gene (reference sequence). The DNA for the CDR3 is TGCAGTGCTCCGGGGTCCCTACGCACTAATGAAAAACTGTTTTTT. It codes for CSAPGSLRTNEKLFF.

The chain employs TRBV25-1 and TRBJ1-6; the match to TRBD1 covers 7 bases. Germline CDR1 MGHDK, CDR2 SYGVNS. This CDR3 region has 15 residues. The ends lost 8 bases at V and 10 bases at J; junction bases unmatched: 14. In DNA, the CDR3 is TGTGCCAGCGCGCCTAACAGGGGCGTTAGCTCACCCCTCCACTTT. This translates into CASAPNRGVSSPLHF.

There are a few counts of this clonotype. The J gene is TRBJ1-5, the V gene TRBV7-9; 9 positions match TRBD1. The CDR3 covers 16 residues. V was pared by 5 bases and J by 3 bases, with 8 bases of the junction left unmatched. CDR1 and CDR2 from the germline V gene are SEHNR and FQNEAQ (reference sequence). CDR3 in DNA: TGTGCCAGCAGCCCCGGCGGGACAGGGAACAATCAGCCCCAGCATTTT. Residues: CASSPGGTGNNQPQHF.

The chain is built from TRBV7-2 and TRBJ2-3; 8 nucleotides agree with TRBD2. CDR1 and CDR2 from the germline V gene are SGHTA and FQGNSA. V trimming: 8 bases; J trimming: 3 bases; junction bases outside the gene matches: 10. CDR3 size: 15 residues. Here the CDR3 DNA reads TGTGCCAGCCGATTGGTCGGGGGGGCAACAGATACGCAGTATTTT. Translation gives CASRLVGGATDTQYF. Combining the CDR3 with reference TRBV7-2 and TRBJ2-3 gives the whole variable domain GAGVSQSPSNKVTEKGKDVELRCDPISGHTALYWYRQSLGQGLEFLIYFQGNSAPDKSGLPSDRFSAERTGGSVSTLTIQRTQQEDSAVYLCASRLVGGATDTQYFGPGTRLTVL.

This clonotype was found a few times. The chain recombines TRBV7-8 with TRBJ1-2, with 7 bases identical to TRBD1. CDR3 length equals 14 residues. With 5 bases clipped from V and 5 bases from J, the junction kept 8 bases outside the gene matches. Germline CDR1 and CDR2: SGHVS and FQNEAQ. The CDR3 nucleotides read TGTGCCAGCAGCAGTAGGGGGCCACGATATGGCTACACCTTC. Encoded protein: CASSSRGPRYGYTF.

This chain connects TRBV2 to TRBJ2-2; D possibly corresponds to TRBD1 (5 bases). CDR1 SNHLY and CDR2 FYNNEI come from the germline V gene. Trimming removed 9 bases from V and 4 bases from J, with 12 bases in between. This CDR3 region has 13 residues. DNA for the CDR3: TGTGCCAGTATGCAGGGCGGCACCGGGGAGCTGTTTTTT. Amino acid sequence: CASMQGGTGELFF.